Shown below are 29 T cell receptor beta chains from a single sample sequenced in a study of blood T cells in healthy people across ages. Next came a second PCR, run for roughly 7 to 12 cycles, which used a sample-barcoded 5' primer along with a J-beta primer mix. From the 5' RACE reads, TCRdb called clonotypes with MiXCR, one entry per CDR3 protein. The data show some 1,500,000 distinct CDR3 sequences, approximately 39% seen once. The source material was blood. These receptor sequences come from a woman under 30 in good health.

This clonotype appeared a few times. The V gene is TRBV20-1, the J gene TRBJ1-4; D is perhaps TRBD1 (6 bases). V was cut by 6 bases and J by 0 bases, with 20 bases left in between. The germline gives CDR1 DFQATT, CDR2 SNEGSKA (reference sequence). CDR3 size: 17 residues. The CDR3 here is CSAPRGGRGATNEKLFF. The DNA for the CDR3 is TGCAGTGCCCCACGAGGGGGGCGAGGCGCAACTAATGAAAAACTGTTTTTT.

Worth noting for this clonotype: A much larger clone lies one base from this, so it may be a read error. The chain is built from TRBV11-2 and TRBJ2-1, with no clear D. Trimming removed 6 bases from V and 10 bases from J, with 19 bases in between. The CDR3 contains 14 residues. The V gene's germline CDR1 is SGHAT and CDR2 FQNNGV. The CDR3 sequence is CASSLGWTANEQFF. The CDR3 DNA is TGTGCCAGCAGTCTAGGCTGGACCGCGAACGAGCAGTTCTTC.

There are a few counts of this clonotype. CDR3 residues: CASSDPGLAVTDTQYF. CDR3 nucleotides: TGTGCCAGCAGTGATCCGGGACTAGCGGTCACAGATACGCAGTATTTT. This rearrangement joins TRBV2 to TRBJ2-3; TRBD2 matches 11 bases. Germline assignment: CDR1 SNHLY and CDR2 FYNNEI. This CDR3 region has 16 residues. V lost 3 bases, J lost 2 bases, and 4 bases stayed unmatched.

This clonotype was seen repeatedly, ten times or more. This chain's CDR3 is CASSQRDSSYEQYF. The CDR3 coding sequence is TGTGCCAGCAGCCAGCGGGACAGCTCCTACGAGCAGTACTTC. V usage is TRBV4-2 and J usage is TRBJ2-7; D might be TRBD1 (7 bases). Between the trimmed V and J ends, which lost 3 bases and 0 bases, there was a span of 9 bases. Germline V gene data show CDR1 as LGHNA and CDR2 as YNFKEQ. The CDR3 totals 14 residues.

The rearrangement links TRBV7-2 to TRBJ2-1, with TRBD1 matching 8 bases. With the DNA end fitting TRBJ2-7 better, the J assignment may be wrong. Germline loops: CDR1 SGHTA, CDR2 FQGNSA. The CDR3 length is 16 residues. CDR3: CASSLDPGGVYNEQYF. The CDR3 coding sequence is TGTGCCAGCAGCTTAGATCCAGGGGGCGTTTACAATGAGCAGTACTTC.

This clonotype was counted only a few times. The rearrangement uses TRBV11-1 and TRBJ2-3, with D tentatively TRBD1 (6 bases). The germline V gene has CDR1 SGHAT and CDR2 FQDESV (reference sequence). CDR3 length equals 14 residues. Trimming shortened V by 3 bases and J by 4 bases, and 11 bases separated the two germline ends. The DNA of the CDR3 is TGTGCCAGCAGCTTGTTTTCAGGGGCAGATACGCAGTATTTT. Residues: CASSLFSGADTQYF.

This clonotype has a single count. The rearrangement links TRBV20-1 to TRBJ2-1; D is perhaps TRBD1 (5 bases). Per the germline V gene, CDR1 is DFQATT and CDR2 is SNEGSKA (reference sequence). The germline V and J ends were trimmed by 1 base and 14 bases, with 9 bases remaining between them. The CDR3 has 10 amino acids. The CDR3 region is CSARGGAEFF. In DNA form, the CDR3 reads TGCAGTGCTAGAGGTGGGGCCGAGTTCTTC.

Of note for this clonotype: The CDR3 carries no conserved terminal phenylalanine or tryptophan, so it likely arises from a read error. V is TRBV5-1 and J is TRBJ2-5, with D unclear. V lost 4 bases and J lost 0, with 10 bases in between. The germline gives CDR1 SGHRS, CDR2 YFSETQ. This CDR3 contains 14 residues. The CDR3 protein is CASSVDPHQETQYV. DNA of the CDR3: TGCGCCAGCAGCGTGGACCCGCACCAAGAGACCCAGTACGTC.

This clonotype was detected only a few times. This chain joins TRBV7-9 and TRBJ1-6; no definite D call. Trimming pared 1 base from V and 4 bases from J, leaving 5 bases between. CDR1 is SEHNR, CDR2 FQNEAQ, per germline (reference sequence). CDR3 length: 14 residues. The CDR3: CASSLVGYNSPLHF. CDR3 nucleotide sequence: TGTGCCAGCAGCTTAGTAGGATATAATTCACCCCTCCACTTT. Full variable domain (remainder filled in from reference TRBV7-9 and TRBJ1-6): DTGVSQNPRHKITKRGQNVTFRCDPISEHNRLYWYRQTLGQGPEFLTYFQNEAQLEKSRLLSDRFSAERPKGSFSTLEIQRTEQGDSAMYLCASSLVGYNSPLHFGNGTRLTVT.

The rearrangement links TRBV7-2 to TRBJ2-4, with 9 bases fitting TRBD1. The J call may be faulty, since TRBJ2-7 better matches the DNA end. Germline V lookup: CDR1 SGHTA, CDR2 FQGNSA. The length of the CDR3 is 15 residues. CDR3 coding DNA: TGTGCCAGCAGCTTAGGCCGGGACAGGGTCCACGAGCAGTACTTC. This translates into CASSLGRDRVHEQYF.

The sample holds one count of this clonotype. V is TRBV9 and J is TRBJ2-1, with D maybe TRBD2 (6 bases). Per the germline V gene, CDR1 is SGDLS and CDR2 is YYNGEE. V shed 5 bases and J shed 4 bases, with 16 bases lying between them. This CDR3 spans 15 amino acids. The CDR3 spells CASSPEGISYNEQFF. Here the CDR3 DNA reads TGTGCCAGCAGTCCGGAGGGCATCTCTTACAATGAGCAGTTCTTC.

V and J are TRBV20-1 and TRBJ2-7, with 8 bases identical to TRBD2. This CDR3 has 16 residues. The germline gives CDR1 DFQATT, CDR2 SNEGSKA (reference sequence). V was clipped by 0 bases and J by 4 bases; unmatched bases: 11. CDR3 bases: TGCAGTGCTAGAGATCCATTTGGACTAGCATCGTACGAGCAGTACTTC. Its protein is CSARDPFGLASYEQYF.

The CDR3 spells CASRSDMIEYNEQFF. The CDR3 DNA reads as TGTGCCAGCAGGAGCGACATGATCGAGTACAATGAGCAGTTCTTC. V is TRBV5-5 and J is TRBJ2-1; D not resolved. V was clipped by 5 bases and J by 4 bases, with 16 bases between them. This CDR3 region has 15 residues. Germline assignment: CDR1 SGHKS and CDR2 YYEKEE (reference sequence).

V and J are TRBV2 and TRBJ2-7; possible D gene TRBD2, 6 bases. With 4 bases removed from V and 3 bases from J, the gap between germline ends came to 13 bases. There are 14 residues in the CDR3. From germline, CDR1 is SNHLY and CDR2 FYNNEI. For the CDR3, the DNA is TGTGCCAGCAGTGCCGGAGGGTTAGGCTACGAGCAGTACTTC. Translating it yields CASSAGGLGYEQYF.

This clonotype was counted between two and nine times. The V and J genes are TRBV20-1 and TRBJ1-2; 8 bases agree with TRBD1. The CDR3 covers 13 residues. Germline loops: CDR1 DFQATT, CDR2 SNEGSKA (reference sequence). Germline trimming cut 5 bases from V and 7 bases from J; bases unmatched to any gene: 9. The CDR3 DNA reads as TGCAGTGCTCGACAGGGACAGGTGACTGGCTACACCTTC. Translating it yields CSARQGQVTGYTF.

This CDR3 is CSASDGKGNNEQFF. The CDR3 DNA follows: TGCAGTGCTAGTGACGGGAAAGGGAACAATGAGCAGTTCTTC. This chain connects TRBV20-1 to TRBJ2-1, with D maybe TRBD2 (5 bases). The CDR3 covers 14 residues. V was shortened by 3 bases and J by 5 bases, with 14 bases between the two germline ends. Germline V gene lookup returns CDR1 DFQATT and CDR2 SNEGSKA (reference sequence).

In its sample, this clonotype was seen a few times. This chain uses TRBV15 with TRBJ2-2; no clear D gene. This CDR3 region has 18 residues. The germline V and J ends were trimmed by 1 base and 0 bases, with 15 bases remaining between them. Germline V CDR1 and CDR2: LNHNV, YYDKDF (reference sequence). The DNA of the CDR3 is TGTGCCACCAGCAGAGGCCCCAGGAGACTTTCGAACACCGGGGAGCTGTTTTTT. It encodes CATSRGPRRLSNTGELFF.

The rearrangement links TRBV20-1 to TRBJ2-4; D gene unclear. Germline CDR1 is DFQATT and CDR2 is SNEGSKA (reference sequence). The CDR3 length is 14 residues. The CDR3: CSLYRALAKNIQYF. DNA of the CDR3: TGCAGCCTTTACCGGGCGCTAGCCAAAAACATTCAGTACTTC.

The chain recombines TRBV15 with TRBJ2-1; tentative D call: TRBD1 (6 bases). Germline values: CDR1 LNHNV, CDR2 YYDKDF (reference sequence). The V end was cut by 5 bases, the J end by 8 bases, with 10 bases between. The CDR3 is made up of 12 amino acids. CDR3 amino acids: CATSGHRDEQFF. The CDR3 bases are TGTGCCACCAGCGGACACAGGGATGAGCAGTTCTTC.

This clonotype was seen a handful of times. The V and J genes are TRBV7-8 and TRBJ2-1; D not certain. The CDR3 contains 15 residues. V lost 0 bases, J lost 1 base, and 7 bases lay in between. The V gene's germline CDR1 is SGHVS and CDR2 FQNEAQ. CDR3 DNA: TGTGCCAGCAGCTTAGCAGGGCGTTCCTACAATGAGCAGTTCTTC. Translating gives CASSLAGRSYNEQFF.

V is TRBV20-1 and J is TRBJ2-5; D is perhaps TRBD1 (6 bases). The better agreement between TRBJ2-7 and the DNA end casts doubt on the J call. CDR3 length: 14 amino acids. The germline gives CDR1 DFQATT, CDR2 SNEGSKA (reference sequence). CDR3 protein: CSARDTGKYDEQYF. The CDR3, as DNA: TGCAGTGCTAGAGATACAGGGAAGTACGACGAGCAGTACTTC.

Here the CDR3 DNA reads TGTGCCAGCAGCTTAGGGGACTGGATATACAATGAGCAGTACTTC. Its protein product is CASSLGDWIYNEQYF. This chain links TRBV7-9 with TRBJ2-1; D possibly corresponds to TRBD2 (6 bases). TRBJ2-7 explains the end of the DNA better; the J call may be wrong. Germline CDR1 and CDR2: SEHNR and FQNEAQ (reference sequence). The CDR3 has 15 amino acids.

This clonotype was picked up a small number of times. This CDR3 reads CAISESDSREYGYTF. The CDR3 DNA reads as TGTGCCATCAGTGAGTCGGACAGCAGGGAATATGGCTACACCTTC. The rearrangement links TRBV10-3 to TRBJ1-2, with D possibly being TRBD1 (6 bases). The CDR3 contains 15 residues. V lost 0 bases and J lost 5, with 13 bases in between. CDR1 is ENHRY and CDR2 is SYGVKD in the germline V gene.

The genes are TRBV12-3 or TRBV12-4 and TRBJ2-3; a weak D match, TRBD2 (6 bases). CDR3 size: 11 residues. V was cut by 8 bases and J by 5 bases, with 8 bases left in between. DNA of the CDR3: TGTGCCAGCGGAGGGGAAGATACGCAGTATTTT. Residues: CASGGEDTQYF.

J is TRBJ2-7 and V is TRBV7-2; the D is unclear. The V and J ends lost 2 bases and 2 bases respectively, with 10 bases between them. CDR1 and CDR2 (germline): SGHTA, FQGNSA. The CDR3 runs to 14 residues. CDR3: CASSLLGSAYEQYF. The DNA for the CDR3 is TGTGCCAGCAGCTTATTGGGCTCGGCCTACGAGCAGTACTTC.

This clonotype has only a few counts. V usage is TRBV29-1 and J usage is TRBJ1-1; D is possibly TRBD1 (5 bases). Trimming removed 5 bases from V and 5 bases from J, with 12 bases in between. The CDR3 is made up of 12 amino acids. Germline assignment: CDR1 SQVTM and CDR2 ANQGSEA. The CDR3 reads CSVIAGMTEAFF. CDR3 nucleotides: TGCAGCGTTATAGCAGGGATGACTGAAGCTTTCTTT.

This clonotype was recorded a few times. This chain links TRBV27 with TRBJ2-1, with D perhaps given as TRBD1 or TRBD2 (5 bases each). Per the germline V gene, CDR1 is MNHEY and CDR2 is SMNVEV (reference sequence). V was shortened by 5 bases and J by 1 base, with 12 bases between the two germline ends. This CDR3 contains 15 residues. This CDR3 reads CASSNSGGSYNEQFF. The CDR3 region has the DNA TGTGCCAGCAGTAATAGTGGGGGTTCCTACAATGAGCAGTTCTTC.

This clonotype appeared once. The chain joins TRBV20-1 to TRBJ2-1; 9 nucleotides line up with TRBD1. The CDR3 is made up of 15 amino acids. V shed 3 bases, J shed 6 bases, and the junction held 9 bases outside the gene matches. Germline V CDR1 and CDR2: DFQATT, SNEGSKA (reference sequence). CDR3 in DNA: TGCAGTGCTAGCAGCCGGGACAGGGATCTCAATGAGCAGTTCTTC. This translates into CSASSRDRDLNEQFF.

The DNA for the CDR3 is TGTGCCAGCAGAGACCAGACGTCCACCGGGGAGCTGTTTTTT. Translated, it gives CASRDQTSTGELFF. V is TRBV6-2 or TRBV6-3 and J is TRBJ2-2; D gene uncertain. V lost 6 bases and J lost 4, with 12 bases in between. The CDR3 sequence is 14 residues long. Germline V gene data show CDR1 as MNHEY and CDR2 as SVGEGT.